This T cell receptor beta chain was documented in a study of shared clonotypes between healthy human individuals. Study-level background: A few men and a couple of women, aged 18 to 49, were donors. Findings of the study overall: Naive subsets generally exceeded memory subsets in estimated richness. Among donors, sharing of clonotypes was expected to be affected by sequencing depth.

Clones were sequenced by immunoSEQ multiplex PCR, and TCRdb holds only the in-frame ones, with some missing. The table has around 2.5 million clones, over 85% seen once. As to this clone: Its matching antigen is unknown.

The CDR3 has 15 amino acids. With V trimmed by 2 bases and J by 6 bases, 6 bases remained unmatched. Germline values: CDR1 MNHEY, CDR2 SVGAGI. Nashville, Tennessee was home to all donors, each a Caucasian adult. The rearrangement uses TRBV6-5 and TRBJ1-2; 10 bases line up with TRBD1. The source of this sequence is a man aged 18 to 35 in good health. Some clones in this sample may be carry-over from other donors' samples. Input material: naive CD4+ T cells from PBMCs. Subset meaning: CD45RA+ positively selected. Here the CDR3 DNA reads TGTGCCAGCAGTTACCGAGGGACAGGGGCAGATGGCTACACCTTC. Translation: CASSYRGTGADGYTF.